The entry below gives a single TCR beta chain sequence along with its context. The sample belongs to a study of blood T cell repertoires in COVID-19. In the study overall: Samples of COVID-19 (acute and convalescent) were obtained from the United States, Italy and Spain. Nucleic acid was either cDNA or gDNA, and it came from T cells, B-cell-depleted T cells, or PBMCs.

The V gene lost 4 bases and the J gene lost 11 bases, with 14 bases spanning the gap. This CDR3 has 12 residues. Germline loops: CDR1 MNHEY, CDR2 SVGEGT. Sequencing was performed with immunoSEQ multiplex PCR; in TCRdb, only in-frame clones are kept and a portion is missing. Altogether about 500,000 clones are present, approximately 91% being singletons, with the ten largest covering roughly 7.4%. Followed over time, Seattle patients had been enrolled while infection was active. The receptor was derived from a woman between 45 and 60 years old with COVID-19, enrolled during active disease. The V gene is TRBV6-2 or TRBV6-3, the J gene TRBJ1-1; D is possibly TRBD1 (5 bases). Sequencing used peripheral blood. The CDR3 coding sequence is TGTGCCAGCAGTTCTTCCAGGGTTACGGCTTTCTTT. Translating gives CASSSSRVTAFF.